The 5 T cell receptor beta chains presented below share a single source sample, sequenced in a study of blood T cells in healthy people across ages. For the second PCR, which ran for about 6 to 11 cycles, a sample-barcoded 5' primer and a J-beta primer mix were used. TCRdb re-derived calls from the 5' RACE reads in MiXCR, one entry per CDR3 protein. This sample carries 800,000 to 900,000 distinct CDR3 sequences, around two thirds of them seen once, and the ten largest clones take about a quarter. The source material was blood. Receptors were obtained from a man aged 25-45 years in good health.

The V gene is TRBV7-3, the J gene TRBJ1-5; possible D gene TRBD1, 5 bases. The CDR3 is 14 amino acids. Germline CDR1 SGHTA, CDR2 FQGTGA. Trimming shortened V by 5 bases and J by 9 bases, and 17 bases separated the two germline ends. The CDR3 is CASSLGPPGGPQHF. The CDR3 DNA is TGTGCCAGCAGCCTAGGGCCTCCGGGGGGGCCCCAGCATTTT.

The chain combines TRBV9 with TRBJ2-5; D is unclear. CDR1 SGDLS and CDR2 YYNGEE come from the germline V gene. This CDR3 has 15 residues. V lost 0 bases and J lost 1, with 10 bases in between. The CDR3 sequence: CASSVELAVQETQYF. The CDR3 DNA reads TGTGCCAGCAGCGTAGAGCTGGCTGTCCAAGAGACCCAGTACTTC.

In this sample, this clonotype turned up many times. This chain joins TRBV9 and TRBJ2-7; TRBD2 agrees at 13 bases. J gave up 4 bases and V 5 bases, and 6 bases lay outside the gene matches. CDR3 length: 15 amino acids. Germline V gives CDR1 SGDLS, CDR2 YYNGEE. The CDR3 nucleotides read TGTGCCAGCAGTCCCAGGACTAGCGGGGGATACGAGCAGTACTTC. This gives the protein CASSPRTSGGYEQYF.

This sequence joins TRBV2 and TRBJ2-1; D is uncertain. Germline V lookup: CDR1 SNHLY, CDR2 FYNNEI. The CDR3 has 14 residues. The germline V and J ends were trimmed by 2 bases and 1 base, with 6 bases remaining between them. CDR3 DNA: TGTGCCAGCAGTGAAACGATGTCCTACAATGAGCAGTTCTTC. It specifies CASSETMSYNEQFF.

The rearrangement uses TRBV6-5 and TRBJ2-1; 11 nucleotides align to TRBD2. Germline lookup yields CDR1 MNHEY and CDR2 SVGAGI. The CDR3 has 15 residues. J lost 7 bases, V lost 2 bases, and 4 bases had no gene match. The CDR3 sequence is CASSYDLAGGNEQFF. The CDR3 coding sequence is TGTGCCAGCAGTTACGATCTAGCGGGGGGTAATGAGCAGTTCTTC.